The rows below give T cell receptor beta chains drawn from one sample of a study of long-term antiretroviral therapy in people with HIV. Assay used: immunoSEQ multiplex PCR; TCRdb lists only in-frame clones, some missing. This table holds 28,000 or so clones, 70% to 90% found once. Sequenced here: unsorted PBMCs, sampled 0.8 years before starting antiretroviral therapy. Receptor source: a young man with HIV. Each CDR3 is given with its conserved first and last residue. Each record gives: D gene, CDR3 length, V gene, clone size, J gene, CDR3 protein, CDR3 DNA. D genes are given only for firm matches. Some rows mark clone size as missing; the rest say once, few, many or name a class of expanded clone.

>TRBD1|16|TRBV5-1|-|TRBJ2-1
CASSFPLQGDHNEQFF
TGCGCCAGCAGCTTCCCTCTGCAGGGGGACCACAATGAGCAGTTCTTC
>-|16|TRBV7-3|-|TRBJ2-3
CASSLTGSRDADTQYF
TGTGCCAGCAGCTTAACGGGCAGCAGAGATGCAGATACGCAGTATTTT
>-|15|TRBV18|-|TRBJ1-1
CASSPIRGPNTEAFF
TGTGCCAGCTCACCAATTCGAGGGCCGAACACTGAAGCTTTCTTT
>-|12|TRBV5-6|-|TRBJ2-1
CASSLAVAEQFF
TGTGCCAGCAGCTTGGCCGTAGCGGAGCAGTTCTTC
>-|15|TRBV9|-|TRBJ2-7
CASSVEMIQGGEQYF
TGTGCCAGCAGCGTAGAGATGATACAGGGAGGCGAGCAGTACTTC
>-|14|TRBV6-5|-|TRBJ1-2
CASSYSGANYGYTF
TGTGCCAGCAGTTACTCGGGGGCTAACTATGGCTACACCTTC
>-|12|TRBV30|once|TRBJ2-5
CAWRDFSETQYF
TGTGCCTGGAGGGACTTTAGTGAGACCCAGTACTTC
>-|16|TRBV4-1|-|TRBJ2-2
CASSPQGGGETGELFF
TGCGCCAGCAGCCCACAGGGAGGGGGGGAAACCGGGGAGCTGTTTTTT
>-|11|TRBV29-1|-|TRBJ2-7
CSVARTGEQYF
TGCAGCGTTGCCAGAACGGGCGAGCAGTACTTC
>-|15|TRBV7-2|-|TRBJ2-2
CASSRRGLNTGELFF
TGTGCCAGCAGCCGGCGGGGCTTAAACACCGGGGAGCTGTTTTTT
>-|14|TRBV5-6|-|TRBJ2-1
CASNAGQAYNEQFF
TGTGCCAGCAATGCGGGTCAGGCCTACAATGAGCAGTTCTTC
>TRBD1|14|TRBV19|few|TRBJ1-2
CASSIGDRVAGYTF
TGTGCCAGTAGTATAGGGGACAGGGTCGCTGGCTACACCTTC
>-|11|TRBV7-2|-|TRBJ1-2
CASSPGNGYTF
TGTGCCAGCAGCCCGGGGAATGGCTACACCTTC
>-|15|TRBV4-1|-|TRBJ2-2
CASSQDGTNTGELFF
TGCGCCAGCAGCCAAGACGGAACAAACACCGGGGAGCTGTTTTTT
>-|14|TRBV5-1|-|TRBJ1-4
CASSGLPGDEKLFF
TGCGCCAGCAGTGGCCTCCCCGGGGATGAAAAACTGTTTTTT
>-|15|TRBV2|-|TRBJ1-4
CASSDDRDLNEKLFF
TGTGCCAGCAGTGACGACAGAGACCTTAATGAAAAACTGTTTTTT
>TRBD2|15|TRBV7-3|-|TRBJ2-1
CASSLTSGKIDEQFF
TGTGCCAGCAGCTTGACTAGCGGGAAAATAGACGAGCAGTTCTTC
>-|14|TRBV4-2|-|TRBJ2-3
CASSQDSRVDTQYF
TGTGCCAGCAGCCAAGATTCGCGGGTGGATACGCAGTATTTT
>-|16|TRBV7-2|-|TRBJ2-7
CASSLGGGASSYEQYF
TGTGCCAGCAGCTTAGGAGGGGGGGCCAGCTCCTACGAGCAGTACTTC
>-|15|TRBV19|once|TRBJ1-1
CASSITGLRGTEAFF
TGTGCCAGTAGTATAACCGGACTGCGGGGCACTGAAGCTTTCTTT
>-|14|TRBV9|once|TRBJ1-2
CASSVTGNDNGYTF
TGTGCCAGCAGCGTAACAGGGAATGATAATGGCTACACCTTC
>-|14|TRBV7-2|-|TRBJ1-2
CASSSRDGGSFYTF
TGTGCCAGCAGCTCCCGGGACGGGGGATCCTTCTACACCTTC
>-|14|TRBV2|-|TRBJ2-1
CASSATTTYNEQFF
TGTGCCAGCAGTGCCACTACCACCTACAATGAGCAGTTCTTC
>TRBD2|17|TRBV27|-|TRBJ2-3
CASSFSVGGRAVDTQYF
TGTGCCAGCAGTTTTAGCGTCGGCGGGAGGGCCGTAGATACGCAGTATTTT
>-|12|TRBV6-5|-|TRBJ1-1
CASTEGGTEAFF
TGTGCCAGCACCGAGGGGGGCACTGAAGCTTTCTTT
>TRBD2|16|TRBV4-3|-|TRBJ2-1
CASSQDLGASGSPQFF
TGCGCCAGCAGCCAAGATCTCGGGGCTAGCGGGAGTCCGCAGTTCTTC
>-|12|TRBV11-2|-|TRBJ2-7
CASSFDPYEQYF
TGTGCCAGCAGCTTTGACCCCTACGAGCAGTACTTC
>-|14|TRBV6-5|-|TRBJ2-7
CASSYSSSGYEQYF
TGTGCCAGCAGTTACTCGAGTTCTGGCTACGAGCAGTACTTC
>-|15|TRBV7-9|-|TRBJ1-1
CASSPRVGVNTEAFF
TGTGCCAGCAGCCCAAGGGTTGGCGTGAACACTGAAGCTTTCTTT
>TRBD1|14|TRBV7-3|-|TRBJ1-6
CASSPTGVNSPLHF
TGTGCCAGCAGCCCAACAGGGGTCAACTCACCCCTCCACTTT
>TRBD2|16|TRBV4-3|-|TRBJ2-5
CASSQSLAGRQETQYF
TGCGCCAGCAGCCAAAGCCTAGCGGGGCGCCAAGAGACCCAGTACTTC
>-|15|TRBV5-4|-|TRBJ1-1
CASRSYWNMNTEAFF
TGTGCCAGCAGATCCTACTGGAACATGAACACTGAAGCTTTCTTT
>-|15|TRBV4-1|few|TRBJ2-7
CASSQGEGWSYEQYF
TGCGCCAGCAGCCAAGGTGAGGGATGGTCCTACGAGCAGTACTTC
>-|13|TRBV19|-|TRBJ2-7
CASSTVGSYEQYF
TGTGCCAGTAGTACCGTCGGGTCCTACGAGCAGTACTTC
>-|13|TRBV19|few|TRBJ1-5
CASRFLGNQPQHF
TGTGCCAGTCGGTTTCTCGGCAATCAGCCCCAGCATTTT
>TRBD2|14|TRBV7-7|-|TRBJ2-5
CASSIAGAVETQYF
TGTGCTAGCAGCATAGCGGGAGCGGTAGAGACCCAGTACTTC
>TRBD2|15|TRBV19|-|TRBJ2-2
CASSRSGGAPGELFF
TGTGCCAGTAGCAGGAGCGGGGGGGCCCCCGGGGAGCTGTTTTTT
>-|15|TRBV5-6|-|TRBJ2-2
CASSPGISSTGELFF
TGTGCCAGCAGCCCAGGGATTTCTAGCACCGGGGAGCTGTTTTTT
>TRBD2|15|TRBV27|-|TRBJ2-5
CASIPWGTSRKTQYF
TGTGCCAGCATTCCCTGGGGGACTAGCCGGAAGACCCAGTACTTC
>TRBD2|17|TRBV28|-|TRBJ2-1
CASSLPQLAGGGNEQFF
TGTGCCAGCAGTTTACCTCAACTAGCGGGAGGGGGGAATGAGCAGTTCTTC
>-|11|TRBV20-1|-|TRBJ1-2
CSAGTDYGYTF
TGCAGTGCCGGGACTGACTATGGCTACACCTTC
>TRBD2|15|TRBV9|-|TRBJ2-7
CASSVEASGLYEQYF
TGTGCCAGCAGCGTAGAGGCTAGCGGCCTCTACGAGCAGTACTTC
>-|13|TRBV15|-|TRBJ2-7
CATSRTRSYEQYF
TGTGCCACCAGCCGAACACGATCCTACGAGCAGTACTTC
>-|14|TRBV18|-|TRBJ1-1
CASSNMGWSTEAFF
TGTGCCAGCTCCAACATGGGGTGGAGCACTGAAGCTTTCTTT
>-|14|TRBV18|-|TRBJ2-5
CASSPDDSLETQYF
TGTGCCAGCTCACCCGACGACAGTTTAGAGACCCAGTACTTC
>-|17|TRBV5-1|-|TRBJ2-1
CASSLRYGGGSNNEQFF
TGCGCCAGCAGCTTGAGGTATGGGGGGGGCTCCAACAATGAGCAGTTCTTC
>-|13|TRBV7-3|once|TRBJ2-3
CASSPTGRDTQYF
TGTGCCAGCAGCCCCACTGGGAGGGATACGCAGTATTTT
>TRBD2|18|TRBV9|-|TRBJ2-2
CASSGTSGRAQDTGELFF
TGTGCCAGCAGCGGTACTAGCGGGAGGGCCCAGGACACCGGGGAGCTGTTTTTT
>-|13|TRBV6-5|-|TRBJ2-1
CASSYQSGVEQFF
TGTGCCAGCAGTTACCAGTCGGGAGTTGAGCAGTTCTTC
>-|15|TRBV7-9|-|TRBJ2-1
CASSPPWDIVDEQFF
TGTGCCAGCAGTCCCCCCTGGGACATAGTCGATGAGCAGTTCTTC
>-|14|TRBV19|-|TRBJ1-1
CASKEYGYLAEAFF
TGTGCCAGTAAAGAATATGGTTATTTGGCTGAAGCTTTCTTT
>-|14|TRBV9|-|TRBJ2-2
CASSARIGTGELFF
TGTGCCAGCAGCGCGAGGATCGGTACCGGGGAGCTGTTTTTT
>-|11|TRBV5-1|once|TRBJ2-4
CASSEGNIQYF
TGCGCCAGCAGCGAGGGGAACATTCAGTACTTC
>-|17|TRBV4-2|-|TRBJ1-1
CASSQDLAAEMNTEAFF
TGTGCCAGCAGCCAAGACCTCGCAGCGGAGATGAACACTGAAGCTTTCTTT